The T cell receptor beta chain described here comes from a study of T-cell memory formation after mild COVID-19. Across the study: TCR clusters showed largely donor specificity. The study's findings and limits: Day 15 to 85 contracting clones showed balanced CD4/CD8; day 15 to 37 expanders favored CD4+. Some responding clones appeared in pre-infection memory, suggesting cross-reactive memory joined.

Concerning this clonotype: Its specificity is unknown. A read error may account for a junction end that differs from germline.

TCR alpha and TCR beta cDNA libraries with sample barcodes and UMIs came from 5'RACE using constant-segment primers. TCRdb redid the calling of the 5' RACE reads with MiXCR, one entry per CDR3 protein. The data contain about 180,000 distinct CDR3 sequences, approximately 16% of them singletons. The V gene's germline CDR1 is MGHDK and CDR2 SYGVNS. The CDR3 totals 14 residues. The specimen sequenced was PBMCs or a T cell subset sorted from them (not recorded which). This TCR derives from an adult woman who had mild COVID-19 (a few samples of this study predate the infection). Cell type and time point are not known. The V call is TRBV25-1, the J call TRBJ2-2; 9 bases align to TRBD1. Here the CDR3 DNA reads TGTGCCAGCAGAGGACAGGGGCGGAGCGGGGAGCTGATTTTT. It yields the protein CASRGQGRSGELIF.